The text below deals with one T cell receptor beta chain. Antigen specificity is unknown. Only in-frame clones appear in the TCRdb table, and some are missing; sequencing was by immunoSEQ multiplex PCR. The repertoire holds about 8,100 clones, with about three quarters as singletons. This specimen belongs to a study of chemoradiotherapy in HPV16-positive cancers. Looking at the study overall: Functional T-cell assays on a couple of HPV16-positive patients' cells defined candidate HPV-specific clones and common TCR motifs.

Between the trimmed V and J ends, which lost 4 bases and 6 bases, there was a span of 21 bases. This CDR3 region has 16 residues. Per the germline V gene, CDR1 is MDHEN and CDR2 is SYDVKM. Over chemoradiotherapy, repertoires were sampled more than once. Findings and caveats of the study: Better recurrence-free survival went with HPV-responsive T-cell expansion in HPV16-positive patients. Only a couple of HPV16-positive patients supplied the functional HPV-specificity definition.

The TCR originated in a human donor with HPV-associated anogenital cancer. This sample was gathered from a patient who underwent chemoradiotherapy. This chain links TRBV28 with TRBJ1-2; D call uncertain. CDR3 sequence: CASSSGLDGEMDGYTF. The CDR3 nucleotides are TGTGCCAGCAGTTCCGGCCTCGACGGCGAAATGGATGGCTACACCTTC.